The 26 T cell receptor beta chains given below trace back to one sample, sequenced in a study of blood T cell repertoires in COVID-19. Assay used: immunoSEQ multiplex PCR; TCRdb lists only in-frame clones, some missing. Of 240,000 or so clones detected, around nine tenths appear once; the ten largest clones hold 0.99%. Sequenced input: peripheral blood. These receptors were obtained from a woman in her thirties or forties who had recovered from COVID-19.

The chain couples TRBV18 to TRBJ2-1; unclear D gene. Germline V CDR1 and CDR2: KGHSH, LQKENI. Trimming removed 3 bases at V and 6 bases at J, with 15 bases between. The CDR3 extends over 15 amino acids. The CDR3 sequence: CASSPPGRSANEQFF. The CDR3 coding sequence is TGTGCCAGCTCACCCCCGGGTCGGTCGGCCAATGAGCAGTTCTTC.

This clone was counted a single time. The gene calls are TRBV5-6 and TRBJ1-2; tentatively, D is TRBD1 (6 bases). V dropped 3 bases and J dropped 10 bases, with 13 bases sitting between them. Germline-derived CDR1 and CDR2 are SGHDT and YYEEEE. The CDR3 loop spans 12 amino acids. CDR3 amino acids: CASSSQGSPYTF. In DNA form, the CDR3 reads TGTGCCAGCAGCTCACAGGGCTCCCCCTACACCTTC.

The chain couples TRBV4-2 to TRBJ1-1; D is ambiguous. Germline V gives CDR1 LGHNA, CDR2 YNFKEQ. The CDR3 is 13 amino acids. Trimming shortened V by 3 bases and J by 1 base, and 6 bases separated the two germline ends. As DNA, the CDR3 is TGTGCCAGCAGCCAGTACAGGAACACTGAAGCTTTCTTT. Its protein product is CASSQYRNTEAFF.

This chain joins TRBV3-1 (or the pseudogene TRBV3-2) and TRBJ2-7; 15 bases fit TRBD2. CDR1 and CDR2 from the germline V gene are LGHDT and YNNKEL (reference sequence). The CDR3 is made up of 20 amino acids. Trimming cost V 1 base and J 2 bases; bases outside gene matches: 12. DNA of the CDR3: TGTGCCAGCAGCCAAGGAGATTCCGGGACTAGCGGGGGGAGGGCCTACGAGCAGTACGTC. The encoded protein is CASSQGDSGTSGGRAYEQYV.

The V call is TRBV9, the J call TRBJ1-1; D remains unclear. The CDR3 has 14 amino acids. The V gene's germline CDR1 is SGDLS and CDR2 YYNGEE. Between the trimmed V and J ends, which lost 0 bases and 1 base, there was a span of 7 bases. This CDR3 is CASSVGEANTEAFF. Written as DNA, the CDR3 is TGTGCCAGCAGCGTAGGTGAAGCGAACACTGAAGCTTTCTTT.

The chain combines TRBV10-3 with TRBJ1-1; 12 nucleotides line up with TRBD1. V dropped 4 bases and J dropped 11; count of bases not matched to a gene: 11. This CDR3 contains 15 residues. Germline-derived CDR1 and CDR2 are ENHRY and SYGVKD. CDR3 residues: CAISGGTGGAPPAFF. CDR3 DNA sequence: TGTGCCATCAGTGGCGGGACAGGGGGCGCTCCCCCGGCTTTCTTT.

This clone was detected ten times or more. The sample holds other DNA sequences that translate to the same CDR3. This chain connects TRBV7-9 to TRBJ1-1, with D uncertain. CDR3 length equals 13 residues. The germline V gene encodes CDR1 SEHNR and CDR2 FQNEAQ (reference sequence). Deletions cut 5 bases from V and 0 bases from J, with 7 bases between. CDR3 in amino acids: CASSPHMNTEAFF. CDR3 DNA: TGTGCCAGCAGCCCGCACATGAACACTGAAGCTTTCTTT.

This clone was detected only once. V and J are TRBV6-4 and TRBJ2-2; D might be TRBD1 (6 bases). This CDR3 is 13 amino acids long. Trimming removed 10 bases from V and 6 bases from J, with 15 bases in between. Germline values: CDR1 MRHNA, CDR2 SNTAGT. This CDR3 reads CATSRDNAGELFF. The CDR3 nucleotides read TGTGCCACCTCCCGGGACAATGCCGGGGAGCTGTTTTTT.

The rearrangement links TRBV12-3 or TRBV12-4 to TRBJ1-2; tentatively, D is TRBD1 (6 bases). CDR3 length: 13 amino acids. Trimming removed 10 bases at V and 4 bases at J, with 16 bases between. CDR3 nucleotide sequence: TGTGCCACCTCCAAGGACAGCCTCTATGGCTACACCTTC. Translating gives CATSKDSLYGYTF.

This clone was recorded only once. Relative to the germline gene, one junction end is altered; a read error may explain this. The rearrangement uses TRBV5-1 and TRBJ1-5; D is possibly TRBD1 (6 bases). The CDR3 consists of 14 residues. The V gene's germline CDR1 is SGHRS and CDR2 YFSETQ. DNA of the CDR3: TGCGCCAGCAGATTGGGGGGCCCCAATCAGCCCCAGCATTTT. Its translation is CASRLGGPNQPQHF.

This CDR3 reads CASSLAGSSYEQYF. CDR3 bases: TGCGCCAGCAGCTTGGCCGGGAGCTCCTACGAGCAGTACTTC. This chain joins TRBV5-1 and TRBJ2-7; a weak D match, TRBD2 (6 bases). Germline loops: CDR1 SGHRS, CDR2 YFSETQ. This CDR3 spans 14 amino acids. Trimming pared 0 bases from V and 0 bases from J, leaving 7 bases between.

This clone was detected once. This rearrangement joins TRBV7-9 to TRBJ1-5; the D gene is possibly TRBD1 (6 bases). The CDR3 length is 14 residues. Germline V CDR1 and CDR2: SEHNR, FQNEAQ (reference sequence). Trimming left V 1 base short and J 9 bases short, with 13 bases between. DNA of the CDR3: TGTGCCAGCAGCTTAGGGCAGGGGTTTGGGCCCCAGCATTTT. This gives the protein CASSLGQGFGPQHF.

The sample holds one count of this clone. Here the CDR3 DNA reads TGTGCCAGCAGCGCATACCCAGGGGGGCATAATTCACCCCTCCACTTT. It codes for CASSAYPGGHNSPLHF. The chain uses TRBV9 and TRBJ1-6; TRBD1 agrees at 7 bases. Germline V gives CDR1 SGDLS, CDR2 YYNGEE. The CDR3 loop spans 16 amino acids. With 3 bases clipped from V and 5 bases from J, the junction kept 8 bases outside the gene matches.

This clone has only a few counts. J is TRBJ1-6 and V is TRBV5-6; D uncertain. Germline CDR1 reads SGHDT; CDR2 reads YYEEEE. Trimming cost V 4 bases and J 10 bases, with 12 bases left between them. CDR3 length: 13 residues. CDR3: CASSKDTESPLHF. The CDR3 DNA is TGTGCCAGCAGCAAAGACACAGAATCACCCCTCCACTTT.

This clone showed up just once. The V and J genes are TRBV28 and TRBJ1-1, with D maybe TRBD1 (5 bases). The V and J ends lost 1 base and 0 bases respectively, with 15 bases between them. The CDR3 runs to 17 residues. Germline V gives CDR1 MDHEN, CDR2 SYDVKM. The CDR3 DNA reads TGTGCCAGCAGTTTATCAGGGCGGGGCACCATGAACACTGAAGCTTTCTTT. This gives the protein CASSLSGRGTMNTEAFF.

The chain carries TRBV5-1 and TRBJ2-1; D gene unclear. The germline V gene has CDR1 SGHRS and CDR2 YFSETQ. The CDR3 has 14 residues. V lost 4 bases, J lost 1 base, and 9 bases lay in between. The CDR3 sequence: CASSPTRSYNEQFF. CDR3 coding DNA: TGCGCCAGCAGCCCCACGAGGTCCTACAATGAGCAGTTCTTC.

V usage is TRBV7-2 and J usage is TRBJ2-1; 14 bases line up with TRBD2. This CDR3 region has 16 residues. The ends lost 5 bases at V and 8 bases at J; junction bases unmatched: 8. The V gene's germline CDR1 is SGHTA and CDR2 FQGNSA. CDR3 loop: CASSPRGTSGSDEQFF. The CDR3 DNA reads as TGTGCCAGCAGCCCCAGGGGGACTAGCGGGAGCGATGAGCAGTTCTTC.

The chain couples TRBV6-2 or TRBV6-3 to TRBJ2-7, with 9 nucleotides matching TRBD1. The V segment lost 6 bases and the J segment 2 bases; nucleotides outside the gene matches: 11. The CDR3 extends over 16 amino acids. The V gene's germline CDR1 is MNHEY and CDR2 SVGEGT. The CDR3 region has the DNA TGTGCCAGCAGCCCTCGAGGGACAGGGACTCCCTACGAGCAGTACTTC. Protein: CASSPRGTGTPYEQYF.

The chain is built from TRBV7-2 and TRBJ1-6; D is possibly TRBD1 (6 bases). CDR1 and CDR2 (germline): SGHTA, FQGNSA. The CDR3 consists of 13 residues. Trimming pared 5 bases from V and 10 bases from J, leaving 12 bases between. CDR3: CASSLRTVSPLHF. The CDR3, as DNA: TGTGCCAGCAGCCTGCGGACAGTCTCACCCCTCCACTTT.

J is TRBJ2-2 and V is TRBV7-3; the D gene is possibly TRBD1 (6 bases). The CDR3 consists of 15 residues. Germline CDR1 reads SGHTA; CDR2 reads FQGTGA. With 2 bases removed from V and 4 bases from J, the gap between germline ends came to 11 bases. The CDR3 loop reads CASSLGVGGTGELFF. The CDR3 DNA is TGTGCCAGCAGCTTAGGGGTAGGGGGCACCGGGGAGCTGTTTTTT.

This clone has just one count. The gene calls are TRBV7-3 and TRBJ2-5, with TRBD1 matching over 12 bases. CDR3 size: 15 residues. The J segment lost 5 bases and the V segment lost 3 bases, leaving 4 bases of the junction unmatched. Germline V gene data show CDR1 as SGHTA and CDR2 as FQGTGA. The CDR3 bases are TGTGCCAGCAGCTTCGGGACAGGGGGCTGGGAGACCCAGTACTTC. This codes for CASSFGTGGWETQYF. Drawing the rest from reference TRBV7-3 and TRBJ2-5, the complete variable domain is GAGVSQTPSNKVTEKGKYVELRCDPISGHTALYWYRQSLGQGPEFLIYFQGTGAADDSGLPNDRFFAVRPEGSVSTLKIQRTERGDSAVYLCASSFGTGGWETQYFGPGTRLLVL.

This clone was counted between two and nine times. The CDR3 nucleotides are TGTGCCAGCAGCACGGGACAGGGGGCCGGTAATTCACCCCTCCACTTT. This encodes CASSTGQGAGNSPLHF. This chain links TRBV9 with TRBJ1-6, with 12 bases fitting TRBD1. This CDR3 spans 16 amino acids. Germline CDR1 reads SGDLS; CDR2 reads YYNGEE. V dropped 4 bases and J dropped 6; count of bases not matched to a gene: 5.

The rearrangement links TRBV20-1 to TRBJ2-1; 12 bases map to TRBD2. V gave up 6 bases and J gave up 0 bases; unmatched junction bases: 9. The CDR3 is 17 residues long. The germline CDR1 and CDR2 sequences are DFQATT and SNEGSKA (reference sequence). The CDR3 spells CSASGLAGGRSYNEQFF. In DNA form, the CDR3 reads TGCAGTGCGAGTGGGCTAGCGGGAGGGCGCTCCTACAATGAGCAGTTCTTC.

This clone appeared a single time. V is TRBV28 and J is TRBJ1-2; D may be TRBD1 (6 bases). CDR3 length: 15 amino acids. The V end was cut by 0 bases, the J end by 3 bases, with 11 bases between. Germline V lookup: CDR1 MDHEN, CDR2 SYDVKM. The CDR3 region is CASSLWAGADYGYTF. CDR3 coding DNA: TGTGCCAGCAGTTTATGGGCAGGGGCGGACTATGGCTACACCTTC.

CDR3 protein: CASSLGGGGLVPYEQYF. The CDR3 DNA reads TGTGCCAGCAGCTTGGGAGGGGGGGGGCTAGTCCCCTACGAGCAGTACTTC. V is TRBV5-6 and J is TRBJ2-7; TRBD2 might be the D (7 bases). Looked up from germline, CDR1 is SGHDT and CDR2 is YYEEEE. The CDR3 is 17 amino acids. V shed 0 bases and J shed 2 bases, with 18 bases lying between them. Together with reference TRBV5-6 and TRBJ2-7, the CDR3 gives the full variable domain: DAGVTQSPTHLIKTRGQQVTLRCSPKSGHDTVSWYQQALGQGPQFIFQYYEEEERQRGNFPDRFSGHQFPNYSSELNVNALLLGDSALYLCASSLGGGGLVPYEQYFGPGTRLTVT.

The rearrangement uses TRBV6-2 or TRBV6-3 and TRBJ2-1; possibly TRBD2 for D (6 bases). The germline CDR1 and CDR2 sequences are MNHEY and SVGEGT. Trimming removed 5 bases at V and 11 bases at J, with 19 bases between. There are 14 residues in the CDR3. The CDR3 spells CASSNPPTGLQQFF. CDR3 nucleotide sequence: TGTGCCAGCAGTAACCCTCCCACGGGACTCCAGCAGTTCTTC.